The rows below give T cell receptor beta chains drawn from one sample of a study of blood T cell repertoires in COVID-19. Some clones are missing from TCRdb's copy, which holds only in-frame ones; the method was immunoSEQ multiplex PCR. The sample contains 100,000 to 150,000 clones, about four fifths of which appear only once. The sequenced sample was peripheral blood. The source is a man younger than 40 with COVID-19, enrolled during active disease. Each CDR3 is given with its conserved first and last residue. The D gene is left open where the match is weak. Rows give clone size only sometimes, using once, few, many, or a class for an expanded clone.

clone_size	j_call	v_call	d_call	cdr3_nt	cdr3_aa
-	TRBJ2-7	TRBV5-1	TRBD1	TGCGCCAGCAGCTTGGGGACAGGGAACTCCTACGAGCAGTACTTC	CASSLGTGNSYEQYF
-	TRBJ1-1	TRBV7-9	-	TGTGCCAGCAGCCCTACACAGGGTATGAACACTGAAGCTTTCTTT	CASSPTQGMNTEAFF
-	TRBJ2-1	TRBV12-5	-	TGTGCTAGTATGGCAGGCTACAATGAGCAGTTCTTC	CASMAGYNEQFF
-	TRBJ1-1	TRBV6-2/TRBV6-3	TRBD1	TGTGCCAGCAGTTCAGGATCCGGGACAGGAGTCACTGAAGCTTTCTTT	CASSSGSGTGVTEAFF
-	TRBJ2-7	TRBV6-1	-	TGTGCCAGCAGTGAAGCCTCTAGGTTCGAGCAGTACTTC	CASSEASRFEQYF
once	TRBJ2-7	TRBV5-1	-	TGCGCCAGCACCCACTGGGCATCGAGCTCCTACGAGCAGTACTTC	CASTHWASSSYEQYF
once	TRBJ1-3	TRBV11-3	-	TGTGCCAGTACGACTCGGGGGTTCTCTGGAAACACCATATATTTT	CASTTRGFSGNTIYF
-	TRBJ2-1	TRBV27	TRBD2	TGTGCCAGCAGTTCCCCGGGACTAGCGGGGGTTTACAATGAGCAGTTCTTC	CASSSPGLAGVYNEQFF
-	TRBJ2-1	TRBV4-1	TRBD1	TGCGCCAGCAGCTTAACAGGGGGCTACAATGAGCAGTTCTTC	CASSLTGGYNEQFF
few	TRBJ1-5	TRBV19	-	TGTGCCAGTAGTATGGGTAGGGGGTATGTATATCAGCCCCAGCATTTT	CASSMGRGYVYQPQHF
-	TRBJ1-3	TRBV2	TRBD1	TGTGCCAGCGCAAGACAGGGCGGGATGTCGGGAAACACCATATATTTT	CASARQGGMSGNTIYF
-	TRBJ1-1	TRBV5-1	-	TGCGCCAGCAGCCCGGACAGCTCGAACACTGAAGCTTTCTTT	CASSPDSSNTEAFF
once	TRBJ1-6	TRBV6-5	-	TGTGCCAGCAGACGGTCCTATAATTCACCCCTCCACTTT	CASRRSYNSPLHF
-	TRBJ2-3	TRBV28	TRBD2	TGTGCCAGCAGTGGTAGCGGGAGGGCCGGTGTAGATACGCAGTATTTT	CASSGSGRAGVDTQYF
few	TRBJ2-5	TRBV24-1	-	TGTGCCACCAGTGATTTCAGGGCCGAGACCCAGTACTTC	CATSDFRAETQYF
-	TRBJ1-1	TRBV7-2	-	TGTGCCAGCAGCTTCTACAGGGTTGGCACTGAAGCTTTCTTT	CASSFYRVGTEAFF
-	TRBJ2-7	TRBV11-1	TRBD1	TGTGCCAGCAGCTTAGCTGTCGGGGACAGGGGGCGTTACGAGCAGTACTTC	CASSLAVGDRGRYEQYF
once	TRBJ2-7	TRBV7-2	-	TGTGCCAGCAGCCTAAGCTCCTACGAGCAGTACTTC	CASSLSSYEQYF
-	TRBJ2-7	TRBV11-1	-	TGTGCCAGCAGCTTCCCGCAGGATACCTCCTACGAGCAGTACTTC	CASSFPQDTSYEQYF
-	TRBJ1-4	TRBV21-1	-	TGTGCCAGCAGCAAAGCCCCGGGCAGGGCGGATAATGAAAAACTGTTTTTT	CASSKAPGRADNEKLFF
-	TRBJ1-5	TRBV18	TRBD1	TGTGCCAGCTCACGGGGACAGGAATTTCCTCAGCCCCAGCATTTT	CASSRGQEFPQPQHF
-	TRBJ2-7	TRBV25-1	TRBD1	TGTGCCAGCAGTGAATGGGGACAGGGTTCCTACGAGCAGTACTTC	CASSEWGQGSYEQYF
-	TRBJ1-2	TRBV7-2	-	TGTGCCAGCAGCTCCTCCGGGACAAGCTATGGCTACACCTTC	CASSSSGTSYGYTF
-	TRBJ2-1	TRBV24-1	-	TGTGCCACCAGTAATATGACAGGAGCGGGATACAATGAGCAGTTCTTC	CATSNMTGAGYNEQFF
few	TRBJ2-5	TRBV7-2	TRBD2	TGTGCCAGCAGCTTAGTAGCAAGCGGGGGGGCGGAGACCCAGTACTTC	CASSLVASGGAETQYF
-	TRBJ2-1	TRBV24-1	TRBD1	TGTGCCACCAGCCCCCAGGGGGCGCGCTTCTACAATGAGCAGTTCTTC	CATSPQGARFYNEQFF
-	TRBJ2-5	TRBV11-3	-	TGTGCCAGCAGCTTAGTATGGTCAGGTCCGATAACCGGAGAGACCCAGTACTTC	CASSLVWSGPITGETQYF
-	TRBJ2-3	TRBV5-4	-	TGTGCCAGCAGCTTCCCCCAGGCAGATACGCAGTATTTT	CASSFPQADTQYF
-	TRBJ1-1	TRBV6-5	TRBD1	TGTGCCAGCATGGAGCCGGGACAGGGGGCGGCTGAAGCTTTCTTT	CASMEPGQGAAEAFF
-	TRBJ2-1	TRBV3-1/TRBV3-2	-	TGTGCCAGCAGCCAAGATCGCCTCTTTTTCAGCGCTTACAATGAGCAGTTCTTC	CASSQDRLFFSAYNEQFF
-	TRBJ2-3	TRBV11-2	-	TGTGCCAGCAGCTTCGACTCCCCGGGGAACACAGATACGCAGTATTTT	CASSFDSPGNTDTQYF
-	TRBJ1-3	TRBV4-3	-	TGCGCCAGCAGCCAAGATTCGCACAGCTACTCTGGAAACACCATATATTTT	CASSQDSHSYSGNTIYF
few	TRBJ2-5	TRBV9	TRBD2	TGTGCCAGCAGCGTAGGACTAGCGGGGGGGCCGGAGACCCAGTACTTC	CASSVGLAGGPETQYF
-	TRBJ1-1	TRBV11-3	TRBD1	TGTGCCAGCAGCTTAGCACAGGGGATGGAAACTTTCTTT	CASSLAQGMETFF
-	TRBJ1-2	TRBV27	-	TGTGCCAGCAGTTTGATCCCTGACAGAACAATTTCGCTTGGCTACACCTTC	CASSLIPDRTISLGYTF
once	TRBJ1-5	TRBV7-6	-	TGTGCCAGCAGCTTAGGGCCTAATCAGCCCCAGCATTTT	CASSLGPNQPQHF
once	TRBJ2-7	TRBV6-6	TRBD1	TGTGCCAGCAGCGGACAGGGGGCAAGCTACGAGCAGTACTTC	CASSGQGASYEQYF